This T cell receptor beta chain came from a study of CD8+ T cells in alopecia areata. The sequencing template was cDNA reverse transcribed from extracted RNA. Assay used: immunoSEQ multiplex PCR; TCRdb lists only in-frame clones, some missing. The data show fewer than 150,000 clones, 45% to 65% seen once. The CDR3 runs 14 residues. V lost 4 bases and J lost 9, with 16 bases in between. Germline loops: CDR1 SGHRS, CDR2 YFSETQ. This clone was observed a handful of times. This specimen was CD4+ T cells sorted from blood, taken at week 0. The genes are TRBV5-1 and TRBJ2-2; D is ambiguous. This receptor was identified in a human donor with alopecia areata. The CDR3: CASSVEGGARELFF. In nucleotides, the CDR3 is TGCGCCAGCAGCGTGGAAGGTGGAGCCCGGGAGCTGTTTTTT.